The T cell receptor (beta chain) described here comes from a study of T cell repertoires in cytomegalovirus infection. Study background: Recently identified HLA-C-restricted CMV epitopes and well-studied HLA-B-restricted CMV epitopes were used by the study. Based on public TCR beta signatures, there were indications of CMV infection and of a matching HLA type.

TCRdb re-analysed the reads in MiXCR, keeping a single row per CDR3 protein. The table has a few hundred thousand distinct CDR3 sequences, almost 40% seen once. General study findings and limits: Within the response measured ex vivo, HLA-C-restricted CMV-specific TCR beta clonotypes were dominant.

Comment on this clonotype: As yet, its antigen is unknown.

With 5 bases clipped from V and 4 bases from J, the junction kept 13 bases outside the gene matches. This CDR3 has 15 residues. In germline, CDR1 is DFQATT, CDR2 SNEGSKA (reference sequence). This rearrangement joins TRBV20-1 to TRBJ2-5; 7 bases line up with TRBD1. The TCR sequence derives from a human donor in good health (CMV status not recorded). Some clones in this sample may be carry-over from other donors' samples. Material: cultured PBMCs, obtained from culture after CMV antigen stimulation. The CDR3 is CSAQQGRGTRETQYF. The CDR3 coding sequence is TGCAGTGCTCAACAGGGGCGAGGTACAAGAGAGACCCAGTACTTC.